This T cell receptor (beta chain) was documented in a study of CD8 T cells in ankylosing spondylitis. Researchers built TCR beta libraries using quantitative 5'-RACE with molecular barcodes. From the 5' RACE reads, TCRdb called clonotypes with MiXCR, one entry per CDR3 protein. The sample lists roughly 230,000 distinct CDR3 sequences; about 10% were seen once. Per germline, CDR1 MNHNS and CDR2 SASEGT. Trimming pared 2 bases from V and 6 bases from J, leaving 15 bases between. This CDR3 contains 15 residues. The sample taken for sequencing was blood, either unsorted or a sorted T cell fraction (not recorded which). J is TRBJ2-3 and V is TRBV6-1; maybe TRBD1 (5 bases). This receptor was obtained from a male donor with ankylosing spondylitis or in good health (not recorded which). The CDR3 DNA is TGTGCCAGCAGTGAAACCCCGGCGCAGGGCGATACGCAGTATTTT. As protein: CASSETPAQGDTQYF.